This entry lists 19 T cell receptor beta chains sequenced from one sample in a study of blood T cell repertoires in COVID-19 (dated by TCRdb to between 2020 and 2021). Receptors were amplified or captured by the immunoSEQ multiplex PCR assay. TCRdb's version of the immuneACCESS table is confined to in-frame rearrangements and falls short of the full clone set. An unresolved V gene accounts for under half of the shortfall where checked; the remainder is of unknown origin. For this sample there are about 280,000 clones; around 91% appear just once. 1.5% to 2% of the sample lies in the top ten. Sequenced material: PBMCs or T cells enriched from blood (not recorded which). Receptor source: a woman aged 18-29 years with acute COVID-19.

The chain carries TRBV19 and TRBJ2-2; TRBD2 might be the D (5 bases). CDR1 LNHDA and CDR2 SQIVND come from the germline V gene (reference sequence). The CDR3 consists of 12 residues. This chain's CDR3 is CVADSNTGELFF. Here the CDR3 DNA reads TGTGTCGCGGACTCGAACACCGGGGAGCTGTTTTTT.

This chain joins TRBV19 and TRBJ1-2; 8 positions agree with TRBD1. Germline CDR1 reads LNHDA; CDR2 reads SQIVND (reference sequence). The trim removed 6 bases at V and 2 bases at J, leaving 11 bases unmatched. This CDR3 contains 16 residues. The CDR3 DNA follows: TGTGCCAGTAGCAAACTAGGACAGGGCTTGAACTATGGCTACACCTTC. Protein product: CASSKLGQGLNYGYTF.

The chain couples TRBV6-2 or TRBV6-3 to TRBJ2-4; D unresolved. CDR3 length: 15 amino acids. Germline CDR1 is MNHEY and CDR2 is SVGEGT. V dropped 5 bases and J dropped 4 bases, with 15 bases sitting between them. CDR3 sequence reads: CASSKQRSQKNIQYF. The CDR3 DNA reads as TGTGCCAGCAGTAAACAGAGATCCCAGAAAAACATTCAGTACTTC.

The gene calls are TRBV30 and TRBJ2-7; D is ambiguous. Germline V CDR1 and CDR2: GTSNPN, SVGIG (reference sequence). Trimming shortened V by 1 base and J by 2 bases, and 12 bases separated the two germline ends. The CDR3 totals 14 residues. Here the CDR3 reads CAWSATDWAYEQYF. In DNA, the CDR3 is TGTGCCTGGAGTGCCACCGACTGGGCCTACGAGCAGTACTTC.

The rearrangement joins TRBV4-1 to TRBJ1-2; TRBD1 agrees at 7 bases. Trimming took 0 bases from V and 8 from J; bases not matched to a gene: 12. The length of the CDR3 is 16 residues. Germline V CDR1 and CDR2: MGHRA, YSYEKL. The CDR3 sequence: CASSQDPSRGKRGYTF. The CDR3 DNA sequence: TGCGCCAGCAGCCAAGATCCGTCCAGGGGGAAGAGGGGCTACACCTTC.

The CDR3 spells CASSPRQGRFNYGYTF. The CDR3 DNA is TGTGCCAGCAGCCCGCGACAGGGACGATTCAACTATGGCTACACCTTC. The chain couples TRBV11-2 to TRBJ1-2; 7 bases match TRBD1. Germline CDR1 and CDR2: SGHAT and FQNNGV. V shed 5 bases, J shed 2 bases, and the junction held 11 bases outside the gene matches. The CDR3 length is 16 residues.

V gene TRBV27 combines with J gene TRBJ2-1, with a tentative D call TRBD2 (6 bases). V was shortened by 2 bases and J by 9 bases, with 14 bases between the two germline ends. Per the germline V gene, CDR1 is MNHEY and CDR2 is SMNVEV (reference sequence). This CDR3 spans 14 amino acids. The CDR3 DNA follows: TGTGCCAGCAGTTTACCGGGACTCCGGTCTGAGCAGTTCTTC. Residues: CASSLPGLRSEQFF.

This clone appeared a single time. The chain joins TRBV2 to TRBJ2-1; 7 bases map to TRBD2. The junction had 9 bases not matched to a gene; V was cut back by 9 bases and J by 7 bases. Germline CDR1 reads SNHLY; CDR2 reads FYNNEI. The CDR3 is 13 residues long. The CDR3 DNA reads TGTGCCAGTAGAAGGCGGGAGCAAAATGAGCAGTTCTTC. It encodes CASRRREQNEQFF. Together with reference TRBV2 and TRBJ2-1, the CDR3 gives the full variable domain: EPEVTQTPSHQVTQMGQEVILRCVPISNHLYFYWYRQILGQKVEFLVSFYNNEISEKSEIFDDQFSVERPDGSNFTLKIRSTKLEDSAMYFCASRRREQNEQFFGPGTRLTVL.

The chain links TRBV25-1 to TRBJ2-5; the match to TRBD1 covers 8 bases. J lost 1 base, V lost 4 bases, and 2 bases had no gene match. Germline V CDR1 and CDR2: MGHDK, SYGVNS. The CDR3 runs to 14 residues. This CDR3 is CASSGQGIQETQYF. The CDR3 nucleotides read TGTGCCAGCAGTGGACAGGGGATCCAAGAGACCCAGTACTTC.

This chain links TRBV4-3 with TRBJ2-1; 8 nucleotides line up with TRBD1. Germline V gene sequence: CDR1 LGHNA, CDR2 YSLEER. With 1 base clipped from V and 8 bases from J, the junction kept 7 bases outside the gene matches. The CDR3 sequence is 15 residues long. The CDR3 reads CASSQAGTGVHEQFF. CDR3 nucleotide sequence: TGCGCCAGCAGCCAAGCAGGGACAGGAGTCCATGAGCAGTTCTTC.

This chain links TRBV6-5 with TRBJ2-7; D is ambiguous. V was pared by 3 bases and J by 2 bases, with 14 bases between. The CDR3 runs 15 residues. Per germline, CDR1 MNHEY and CDR2 SVGAGI. CDR3 in DNA: TGTGCCAGCAGTTATGCTTTGGGCCCCACCTACGAGCAGTACTTC. Translated: CASSYALGPTYEQYF.

This sequence joins TRBV6-2 or TRBV6-3 and TRBJ2-3, with TRBD2 as a possible D gene (5 bases). The length of the CDR3 is 16 residues. The V gene's germline CDR1 is MNHEY and CDR2 SVGEGT. Trimming removed 5 bases at V and 2 bases at J, with 17 bases between. CDR3 in DNA: TGTGCCAGCAGTGGAGATAGCCGGGATACCACAGATACGCAGTATTTT. Translation: CASSGDSRDTTDTQYF.

Details on this clone: Compared with germline, one end of the junction differs, possibly owing to a read error. CDR3 residues: CASSLVANTGELFF. CDR3 DNA: TGTGCCAGCAGTTTGGTAGCGAATACCGGGGAGCTGTTTTTT. The genes are TRBV28 and TRBJ2-2; D is perhaps TRBD2 (5 bases). This CDR3 region has 14 residues. The germline V gene encodes CDR1 MDHEN and CDR2 SYDVKM. Full variable domain (missing parts from reference TRBV28 and TRBJ2-2): DVKVTQSSRYLVKRTGEKVFLECVQDMDHENMFWYRQDPGLGLRLIYFSYDVKMKEKGDIPEGYSVSREKKERFSLILESASTNQTSMYLCASSLVANTGELFFGEGSRLTVL.

CDR3 in amino acids: CASSPRELAGKNTGELFF. The CDR3 DNA is TGTGCCAGCTCACCCCGCGAACTAGCGGGGAAGAACACCGGGGAGCTGTTTTTT. The V call is TRBV18, the J call TRBJ2-2; 10 positions match TRBD2. Losses at the gene ends were 3 bases for V and 1 base for J; bases not matched to a gene: 8. This CDR3 contains 18 residues. The germline V gene encodes CDR1 KGHSH and CDR2 LQKENI.

This chain uses TRBV5-4 with TRBJ2-1; D is ambiguous. Between the trimmed V and J ends, which lost 0 bases and 8 bases, there was a span of 6 bases. This CDR3 region has 12 residues. From germline, CDR1 is SGHNT and CDR2 YYREEE (reference sequence). DNA for the CDR3: TGTGCCAGCAGCTTGGTGAACTATGAGCAGTTCTTC. This sequence encodes CASSLVNYEQFF.

This sequence joins TRBV27 and TRBJ2-7; possibly TRBD2 for D (6 bases). The V gene lost 8 bases and the J gene lost 0 bases, with 20 bases spanning the gap. The germline gives CDR1 MNHEY, CDR2 SMNVEV (reference sequence). The CDR3 runs 16 residues. CDR3 in amino acids: CASRPWGTSSSYEQYF. For the CDR3, the DNA is TGTGCCAGCCGCCCTTGGGGGACTTCCAGCTCCTACGAGCAGTACTTC.

This chain connects TRBV11-2 to TRBJ1-1, with a tentative D call TRBD1 (6 bases). Trimming pared 2 bases from V and 4 bases from J, leaving 20 bases between. Per germline, CDR1 SGHAT and CDR2 FQNNGV. The CDR3 contains 17 residues. The CDR3 is CASSLYYENYRATEAFF. In DNA, the CDR3 is TGTGCCAGCAGCTTATATTATGAAAACTACAGGGCCACTGAAGCTTTCTTT.

The CDR3 is CASSLRGSGNEQFF. The CDR3 DNA follows: TGTGCCAGCAGTTTACGCGGGAGTGGCAATGAGCAGTTCTTC. V gene TRBV27 combines with J gene TRBJ2-1, with 7 nucleotides matching TRBD2. Unmatched junction bases numbered 4, after V lost 2 bases and J lost 6 bases. The CDR3 contains 14 residues. Per germline, CDR1 MNHEY and CDR2 SMNVEV (reference sequence).

The V gene is TRBV29-1, the J gene TRBJ2-7; D unresolved. V gave up 4 bases and J gave up 0 bases, with 7 bases separating them. The length of the CDR3 is 12 residues. CDR1 and CDR2 from the germline V gene are SQVTM and ANQGSEA. Here the CDR3 reads CSVGAASYEQYF. CDR3 sequence (DNA): TGCAGCGTTGGGGCAGCCTCCTACGAGCAGTACTTC.